This T cell receptor (beta chain) was retrieved from a study of cytomegalovirus exposure and HLA in healthy donors. The repertoire was sequenced with immunoSEQ multiplex PCR; TCRdb's copy has only in-frame clones and lacks some. The table has about 140,000 clones, roughly nine tenths seen once. A single count supports this clone. The germline gives CDR1 MNHEY, CDR2 SVGAGI. Trimming cost V 5 bases and J 1 base; bases outside gene matches: 4. The CDR3 runs 15 residues. This chain links TRBV6-5 with TRBJ1-5, with 8 bases matching TRBD1. This TCR came from a young man in good health and CMV-seronegative. The sample consisted of PBMCs. CDR3 DNA sequence: TGTGCCAGCAGTCTTAGGACAGGGAGCAATCAGCCCCAGCATTTT. It codes for CASSLRTGSNQPQHF.